One and the same sample provided the 21 T cell receptor beta chains below, sequenced in a study of blood T cell repertoires in COVID-19 (dated by TCRdb to 2018 to 2021). The protocol used for the library was the immunoSEQ multiplex PCR assay. As stored in TCRdb, this immuneACCESS dataset retains in-frame rearrangements with V and J assigned. A fraction of the clones does not appear; measured against another copy, unresolved V genes explain less than half of the discrepancy, and the remainder lacks a known reason. For this sample there are approximately 170,000 clones; around 84% appear just once. In total, the top ten clones hold roughly 15% of the sample. Sequences were obtained from peripheral blood. The origin of the receptors is a woman aged 70-85 years with COVID-19, enrolled during active disease.

The genes are TRBV5-4 and TRBJ2-1, with 8 bases fitting TRBD2. Unmatched junction bases numbered 19, after V lost 4 bases and J lost 10 bases. Germline-derived CDR1 and CDR2 are SGHNT and YYREEE (reference sequence). The CDR3 contains 17 residues. CDR3 region: CASSRGGSGTLSEEQFF. The CDR3 nucleotides are TGTGCCAGCAGCCGGGGGGGCAGCGGAACCCTCTCGGAGGAGCAGTTCTTC.

This chain joins TRBV9 and TRBJ2-3; 7 bases match TRBD2. Looked up from germline, CDR1 is SGDLS and CDR2 is YYNGEE. The CDR3 spans 15 residues. J gave up 3 bases and V 0 bases, and 4 bases lay outside the gene matches. In nucleotides, the CDR3 is TGTGCCAGCAGCGTAGGGGAGGGACTTACAGATACGCAGTATTTT. This encodes CASSVGEGLTDTQYF.

The V and J genes are TRBV9 and TRBJ2-7, with 7 positions matching TRBD2. The CDR3 is made up of 16 amino acids. Losses at the gene ends were 3 bases for V and 4 bases for J; bases not matched to a gene: 13. Germline V lookup: CDR1 SGDLS, CDR2 YYNGEE. CDR3 nucleotides: TGTGCCAGCAGCGCTCATCCGGGGGGAACCCCGTACGAGCAGTACGTC. Translation: CASSAHPGGTPYEQYV.

The chain combines TRBV19 with TRBJ2-4, with a tentative D call TRBD2 (5 bases). V was shortened by 6 bases and J by 0 bases, with 6 bases between the two germline ends. CDR1 is LNHDA and CDR2 is SQIVND in the germline V gene (reference sequence). The CDR3 contains 13 residues. CDR3 DNA sequence: TGTGCCAGTAGAGCGGTAGCCAAAAACATTCAGTACTTC. Translating it yields CASRAVAKNIQYF.

The chain recombines TRBV5-1 with TRBJ2-5; 11 bases align to TRBD1. Germline V gene lookup returns CDR1 SGHRS and CDR2 YFSETQ. The CDR3 has 14 amino acids. V was pared by 5 bases and J by 4 bases, with 4 bases of the junction left unmatched. CDR3 DNA: TGCGCCAGCAGTCCCGGGACAGGGGGAGAGACCCAGTACTTC. Protein product: CASSPGTGGETQYF.

The V call is TRBV28, the J call TRBJ2-1, with TRBD2 as a possible D gene (6 bases). V dropped 6 bases and J dropped 5 bases, with 17 bases sitting between them. CDR1 and CDR2 (germline): MDHEN, SYDVKM. The CDR3 has 15 amino acids. For the CDR3, the DNA is TGTGCCAGCAGACTAAGCGGGTGGGGCCACAATGAGCAGTTCTTC. Translation gives CASRLSGWGHNEQFF.

The chain employs TRBV12-3 or TRBV12-4 and TRBJ2-2; no clear D gene. V lost 5 bases to trimming and J lost 5 bases, with 9 bases between them. CDR3 size: 13 residues. The CDR3 DNA reads TGTGCCAGCAGTCCTAGAGCGACCGGGGAGCTGTTTTTT. Amino acids: CASSPRATGELFF.

J is TRBJ1-1 and V is TRBV6-5, with D possibly being TRBD1 (6 bases). The CDR3 covers 15 residues. V was shortened by 0 bases and J by 1 base, with 9 bases between the two germline ends. Germline CDR1 reads MNHEY; CDR2 reads SVGAGI. CDR3 sequence: CASSYSGGANTEAFF. CDR3 DNA sequence: TGTGCCAGCAGTTACTCGGGGGGGGCGAACACTGAAGCTTTCTTT.

V gene TRBV7-2 combines with J gene TRBJ2-7; no clear D. V was shortened by 3 bases and J by 0 bases, with 6 bases between the two germline ends. Germline V gives CDR1 SGHTA, CDR2 FQGNSA. This CDR3 spans 13 amino acids. The CDR3 reads CASSFDFSYEQYF. In DNA form, the CDR3 reads TGTGCCAGCAGCTTCGACTTCTCCTACGAGCAGTACTTC.

This chain connects TRBV7-2 to TRBJ2-3, with TRBD2 as a possible D gene (6 bases). V lost 5 bases and J lost 0, with 9 bases in between. The CDR3 is made up of 14 amino acids. CDR1 is SGHTA, CDR2 FQGNSA, per germline. The CDR3 region has the DNA TGTGCCAGCAGCGCCGGACTAAGCACAGATACGCAGTATTTT. Amino acids: CASSAGLSTDTQYF. Full variable domain (outside the CDR3, taken from reference TRBV7-2 and TRBJ2-3): GAGVSQSPSNKVTEKGKDVELRCDPISGHTALYWYRQSLGQGLEFLIYFQGNSAPDKSGLPSDRFSAERTGGSVSTLTIQRTQQEDSAVYLCASSAGLSTDTQYFGPGTRLTVL.

The chain carries TRBV6-5 and TRBJ1-2; D perhaps matches TRBD1 (5 bases). The CDR3 totals 14 residues. Germline V gene data show CDR1 as MNHEY and CDR2 as SVGAGI. V was cut by 0 bases and J by 8 bases, with 13 bases left in between. CDR3 nucleotide sequence: TGTGCCAGCAGTTACTCGGGGGGTTCTCGCGGCTACACCTTC. It is translated as CASSYSGGSRGYTF.

This chain connects TRBV15 to TRBJ2-3; 7 bases fit TRBD2. This CDR3 is built from 17 residues. Trimming removed 0 bases from V and 0 bases from J; junction bases left unmatched: 6. CDR1 and CDR2 (germline): LNHNV, YYDKDF (reference sequence). The CDR3 loop reads CATSRDVSGTSTDTQYF. For the CDR3, the DNA is TGTGCCACCAGCAGAGACGTGAGCGGGACCAGCACAGATACGCAGTATTTT.

The V and J genes are TRBV18 and TRBJ1-2, with D perhaps matching TRBD1 (6 bases). The CDR3 sequence is 16 residues long. V was shortened by 6 bases and J by 0 bases, with 17 bases between the two germline ends. Germline V CDR1 and CDR2: KGHSH, LQKENI. In DNA form, the CDR3 reads TGTGCCAGCTCCCCTCTCTCAGGGGCCACTAACTATGGCTACACCTTC. This encodes CASSPLSGATNYGYTF.

This chain uses TRBV6-5 with TRBJ1-2, with D tentatively TRBD1 (6 bases). V shed 6 bases and J shed 6 bases, with 14 bases lying between them. The length of the CDR3 is 13 residues. Germline values: CDR1 MNHEY, CDR2 SVGAGI. CDR3 DNA: TGTGCCAGCAGGCCGGAGAACAGGGATGGCTACACCTTC. This gives the protein CASRPENRDGYTF.

The chain is built from TRBV14 and TRBJ1-1; D gene ambiguous. Germline V gene lookup returns CDR1 SGHDN and CDR2 FVKESK. CDR3 size: 13 residues. V lost 4 bases, J lost 7 bases, and 13 bases lay in between. CDR3 sequence reads: CASSPAAGFEAFF. For the CDR3, the DNA is TGTGCCAGCAGCCCAGCCGCAGGATTTGAAGCTTTCTTT.

This chain uses TRBV19 with TRBJ2-7; 10 nucleotides line up with TRBD2. The trim removed 8 bases at V and 6 bases at J, leaving 10 bases unmatched. The CDR3 contains 14 residues. Germline V gene sequence: CDR1 LNHDA, CDR2 SQIVND (reference sequence). The CDR3 bases are TGTGCCAGTGGGACTAGCGTTAACTTGGGCGAGCAGTACTTC. Amino acid sequence: CASGTSVNLGEQYF.

The V gene is TRBV7-2, the J gene TRBJ2-3; 7 positions agree with TRBD2. The germline V gene has CDR1 SGHTA and CDR2 FQGNSA. J gave up 3 bases and V 0 bases, and 3 bases lay outside the gene matches. The CDR3 loop spans 15 amino acids. The CDR3 bases are TGTGCCAGCAGCTTAGCTGGCGGGAGAACAGATACGCAGTATTTT. Amino acid sequence: CASSLAGGRTDTQYF.

The chain couples TRBV10-3 to TRBJ1-5, with TRBD1 matching over 7 bases. In germline, CDR1 is ENHRY, CDR2 SYGVKD. Germline trimming cut 3 bases from V and 8 bases from J; bases unmatched to any gene: 10. CDR3 length equals 15 residues. CDR3 bases: TGTGCCATCAGTGATCGGGACAGAGGGAGAGAGCCCCAGCATTTT. Encoded protein: CAISDRDRGREPQHF.

The J gene is TRBJ2-5, the V gene TRBV4-1; 12 bases agree with TRBD2. The V and J ends lost 0 bases and 2 bases, in that order; junction bases with no gene match: 7. The CDR3 spans 18 residues. Germline CDR1 and CDR2: MGHRA and YSYEKL. The CDR3 loop is CASSQDTSGGSVQETQYF. As DNA, the CDR3 is TGCGCCAGCAGCCAAGATACTAGCGGGGGGTCAGTACAAGAGACCCAGTACTTC.

This chain connects TRBV19 to TRBJ2-7; perhaps TRBD1 as D (6 bases). This CDR3 spans 12 amino acids. V was clipped by 5 bases and J by 7 bases, with 12 bases between them. Looked up from germline, CDR1 is LNHDA and CDR2 is SQIVND (reference sequence). The CDR3 loop reads CASSPNRVEQYF. CDR3 bases: TGTGCCAGTAGTCCCAACAGGGTTGAGCAGTACTTC.

The rearrangement uses TRBV7-3 and TRBJ1-6; 10 bases match TRBD1. The CDR3 runs 19 residues. V trimming: 7 bases; J trimming: 9 bases; junction bases outside the gene matches: 21. Germline assignment: CDR1 SGHTA and CDR2 FQGTGA. CDR3 in amino acids: CASTLRVTGGASLVSPLHF. DNA for the CDR3: TGTGCCAGCACCCTACGGGTGACAGGGGGCGCGTCGCTTGTTTCACCCCTCCACTTT.